The clone carrying this TCR beta chain is a singleton in its sample. Its target is unknown. Other DNA sequences in this sample translate to the same CDR3. Germline V gene data show CDR1 as MNHNS and CDR2 as SASEGT. The CDR3 extends over 14 amino acids. V was pared by 3 bases and J by 7 bases, with 2 bases of the junction left unmatched. Original handling: As immunoSEQ supplied junction-only sequences (without quality scores), filtering differed. Assay: immunoSEQ multiplex PCR; the TCRdb copy retains only in-frame clones and omits some. D and trimming were read from the DNA, whereas the V and J calls and clone size are those reported in that table. The sample lists some 790,000 clones, around 77% seen once, with approximately 2% in the top ten. This specimen comes from a study of shared clonotypes between healthy human individuals. Study as a whole: Donors, aged 18 to 49, were a couple of women and three men. Study results and caveats: At large depth, rarefaction still showed sorted-subset sequencing to be incomplete. A generally larger estimated richness was seen in naive subsets than in memory subsets.

The TCR originated in a woman in her 30s in good health. This chain connects TRBV6-1 to TRBJ1-5; TRBD1 aligns across 11 bases. The sequenced sample was memory CD4+ T cells sorted from blood. Stated subset: CD45RA-negative fraction. This chain's CDR3 is CASSEGQGGQPQHF. The CDR3 nucleotides read TGTGCCAGCAGTGAGGGACAGGGGGGACAGCCCCAGCATTTT.